This T cell receptor beta chain was recorded in a study of blood T cell repertoires in COVID-19. Using immunoSEQ multiplex PCR, the repertoire was profiled, and TCRdb retains in-frame clones only, with some absent. The table records 45,000 to 50,000 clones, about nine tenths of them present only once. Germline V gene lookup returns CDR1 SGDLS and CDR2 YYNGEE. This CDR3 spans 14 amino acids. Trimming took 1 base from V and 4 from J, leaving 6 bases between them. Material for sequencing was peripheral blood. The receptor was isolated from a human donor in a cohort sampled during active COVID-19. The rearrangement joins TRBV9 to TRBJ1-6, with D possibly being TRBD1 (5 bases). The CDR3 nucleotides read TGTGCCAGCAGCGTACGACAGTATAATTCACCCCTCCACTTT. As protein: CASSVRQYNSPLHF.